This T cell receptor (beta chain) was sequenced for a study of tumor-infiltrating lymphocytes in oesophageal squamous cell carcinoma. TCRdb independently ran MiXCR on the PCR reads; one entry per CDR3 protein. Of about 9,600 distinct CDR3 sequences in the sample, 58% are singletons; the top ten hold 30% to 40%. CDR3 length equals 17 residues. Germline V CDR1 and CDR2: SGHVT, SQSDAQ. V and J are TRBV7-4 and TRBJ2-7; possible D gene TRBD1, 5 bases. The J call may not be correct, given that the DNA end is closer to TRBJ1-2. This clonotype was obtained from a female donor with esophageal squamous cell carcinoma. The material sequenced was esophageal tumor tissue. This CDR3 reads CASSPDRSPGGNYGYTF. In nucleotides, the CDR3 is TGTGCCAGCAGCCCCGACAGATCCCCTGGTGGGAACTATGGCTACACCTTC.